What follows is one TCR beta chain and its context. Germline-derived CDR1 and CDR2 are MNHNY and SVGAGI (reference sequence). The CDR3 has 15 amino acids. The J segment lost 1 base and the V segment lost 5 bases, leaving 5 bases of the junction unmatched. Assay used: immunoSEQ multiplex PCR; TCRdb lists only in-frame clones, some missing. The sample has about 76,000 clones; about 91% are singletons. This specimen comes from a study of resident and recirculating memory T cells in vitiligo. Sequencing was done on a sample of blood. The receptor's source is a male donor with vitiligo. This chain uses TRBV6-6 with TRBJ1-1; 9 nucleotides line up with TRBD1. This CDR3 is CASSMTQGANTEAFF. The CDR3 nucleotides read TGTGCCAGCAGTATGACACAGGGGGCGAACACTGAAGCTTTCTTT.